This T cell receptor beta chain was retrieved from a study of cytomegalovirus exposure and HLA in healthy donors. Study-wide context: Assignment to the Caucasian-associated ancestry cluster applied to less than 85% of the approximately 360 genotyped donors.

The germline V and J ends were trimmed by 5 bases and 3 bases, with 17 bases remaining between them. The CDR3 spans 17 residues. Germline V gene data show CDR1 as PRHDT and CDR2 as FYEKMQ (reference sequence). Worth noting for this clone: Antigen: not known.

The PCR employed 60 Vbeta primers together with 13 Jbeta primers. The repertoire was sequenced with immunoSEQ multiplex PCR; TCRdb's copy has only in-frame clones and lacks some. The table lists some 150,000 clones, 60% to 80% of them singletons. Broader study findings: Analysis was performed later, and it showed HLA-associated TCR beta chains to be more clonally expanded than equally common others. Reports state that TCR beta sequences accurately predicted most subjects' HLA-A and HLA-B alleles. The study listed around 150 cytomegalovirus-associated TCR beta chains.

Sequenced: PBMCs. The source is a woman aged 25 to 45 in good health and CMV-seronegative. The rearrangement joins TRBV13 to TRBJ1-6; D possibly corresponds to TRBD1 (5 bases). CDR3 DNA sequence: TGTGCCAGCAGCCCCCCGCGGGGACTATTCTATAATTCACCCCTCCACTTT. Amino acid sequence: CASSPPRGLFYNSPLHF.